One and the same sample provided the 24 T cell receptor beta chains below, sequenced in a study of blood T cells in healthy people across ages. The use of a sample-barcoded 5' primer and a J-beta primer mix characterized a second PCR of roughly 6 to 11 cycles. TCRdb passed the 5' RACE reads through MiXCR, listing each CDR3 protein once. The data contain some 930,000 distinct CDR3 sequences, approximately 32% of them seen just once; the ten biggest clones take up roughly 10%. The same sample was also used in a study of T cells of mothers and their children.

Material for sequencing was blood. These receptor sequences come from a woman aged 40 to 50 in good health.

This clonotype was seen a handful of times. J is TRBJ2-6 and V is TRBV9, with D maybe TRBD2 (6 bases). Looked up from germline, CDR1 is SGDLS and CDR2 is YYNGEE. Trimming cost V 1 base and J 0 bases, with 14 bases left between them. The length of the CDR3 is 18 residues. DNA for the CDR3: TGTGCCAGCAGCGTAAGAGGGACTGAGATCTCTGGGGCCAACGTCCTGACTTTC. Protein sequence: CASSVRGTEISGANVLTF.

The chain employs TRBV18 and TRBJ2-2, with 11 nucleotides matching TRBD1. Germline trimming cut 5 bases from V and 7 bases from J; bases unmatched to any gene: 3. This CDR3 contains 14 residues. Germline V gene lookup returns CDR1 KGHSH and CDR2 LQKENI. The CDR3 protein is CASSRTGGIGELFF. Written as DNA, the CDR3 is TGTGCCAGCTCAAGGACAGGGGGCATCGGGGAGCTGTTTTTT.

This clonotype has only a few counts. This may be a read error: a much more frequent sequence differs by one nucleotide. The chain uses TRBV28 and TRBJ2-5; the D is unclear. The tail of the sequence fits TRBJ2-7 better, so the J call may be wrong. The CDR3 loop spans 15 amino acids. The germline V gene has CDR1 MDHEN and CDR2 SYDVKM. The CDR3 nucleotides read TGTGCCAGCAGTCCCCGGGCGGCCCCGACCTACGAGCAGTACTTC. It translates to CASSPRAAPTYEQYF.

The sample holds a few counts of this clonotype. The chain carries TRBV20-1 and TRBJ2-5, with D perhaps matching TRBD2 (7 bases). Trimming stripped 6 bases from V and 3 bases from J, with 14 bases between. The CDR3 totals 13 residues. Germline V gene sequence: CDR1 DFQATT, CDR2 SNEGSKA (reference sequence). This CDR3 reads CSARRGHEETQYF. In DNA form, the CDR3 reads TGCAGTGCCAGGCGGGGGCATGAAGAGACCCAGTACTTC.

Many counts were recorded for this clonotype. The CDR3 DNA follows: TGTGCCAGCAGTTTATCCCCAGGGTTAGGTACTGGGGCCAACGTCCTGACTTTC. Amino acids: CASSLSPGLGTGANVLTF. This chain uses TRBV12-3 or TRBV12-4 with TRBJ2-6; a possible D gene is TRBD1 (5 bases). V was trimmed by 2 bases and J by 2 bases, leaving 16 bases between them. This CDR3 contains 18 residues.

This clonotype has more than one count but fewer than ten. This chain's CDR3 is CASSLYRETDTQYF. The CDR3 nucleotides read TGCGCCAGCAGCTTGTACCGAGAAACAGATACGCAGTATTTT. The chain combines TRBV5-1 with TRBJ2-3, with D unclear. This CDR3 is built from 14 residues. The germline V gene encodes CDR1 SGHRS and CDR2 YFSETQ. The V and J ends lost 1 base and 3 bases respectively, with 9 bases between them.

A remark on this clonotype: A much larger clone lies a single base off, so this may be a read error. The J gene is TRBJ2-7, the V gene TRBV27; weak D call: TRBD2 (6 bases). Germline V lookup: CDR1 MNHEY, CDR2 SMNVEV (reference sequence). The germline V and J ends were trimmed by 4 bases and 4 bases, with 11 bases remaining between them. The CDR3 loop spans 13 amino acids. This CDR3 is CASSWNGGYEQYF. CDR3 DNA sequence: TGTGCCAGCAGTTGGAACGGGGGTTACGAGCAGTACTTC.

V and J are TRBV30 and TRBJ2-1; 7 nucleotides line up with TRBD1. With V trimmed by 1 base and J by 4 bases, 7 bases remained unmatched. This CDR3 is built from 15 residues. CDR1 GTSNPN and CDR2 SVGIG come from the germline V gene (reference sequence). The CDR3 protein is CAWSEQGYAYNEQFF. The CDR3 DNA follows: TGTGCCTGGAGTGAACAGGGGTACGCTTACAATGAGCAGTTCTTC.

In this sample, this clonotype turned up a few times. The chain joins TRBV28 to TRBJ2-3, with 16 bases fitting TRBD2. The CDR3 spans 18 residues. Germline CDR1 and CDR2: MDHEN and SYDVKM. Losses at the gene ends were 2 bases for V and 4 bases for J; bases not matched to a gene: 6. The DNA of the CDR3 is TGTGCCAGCAGTTTAGCGGGACTAGCGGGGGGGCTGCCAGATACGCAGTATTTT. It encodes CASSLAGLAGGLPDTQYF.

This CDR3 is CSASEGGKPQHF. Written as DNA, the CDR3 is TGCAGTGCCTCCGAGGGGGGTAAGCCCCAGCATTTT. This chain links TRBV20-1 with TRBJ1-5; D perhaps matches TRBD1 (6 bases). In germline, CDR1 is DFQATT, CDR2 SNEGSKA (reference sequence). With 6 bases removed from V and 8 bases from J, the gap between germline ends came to 14 bases. The length of the CDR3 is 12 residues.

In DNA form, the CDR3 reads TGTGCCAGCAGCTTCTCGCAGGGGCTGGGAGGCACTGAAGCTTTCTTT. Translated, it gives CASSFSQGLGGTEAFF. V usage is TRBV7-2 and J usage is TRBJ1-1; D may be TRBD1 (6 bases). The CDR3 runs to 16 residues. Germline lookup yields CDR1 SGHTA and CDR2 FQGNSA. V was clipped by 3 bases and J by 4 bases, with 18 bases between them.

This clonotype was counted a few times. One base away lies a much larger clone, so this may be a sequencing read error. The CDR3 DNA follows: TGTGCCAGCAGGGTTCGGGACTCCTACGAGCAGTACTTC. This translates into CASRVRDSYEQYF. The rearrangement links TRBV25-1 to TRBJ2-7; maybe TRBD2 (5 bases). The germline CDR1 and CDR2 sequences are MGHDK and SYGVNS. The ends were cut back, 6 bases at V and 0 bases at J, with 9 bases in the middle. The CDR3 is 13 residues long.

Comment on this clonotype: Its ends do not fully match the called genes, so a read error is possible. V and J are TRBV20-1 and TRBJ2-7; D is possibly TRBD1 (5 bases). Looked up from germline, CDR1 is DFQATT and CDR2 is SNEGSKA (reference sequence). CDR3 size: 11 residues. CDR3 bases: TGCAGGGCTAGACAGACCTACGAGCAGTACTTC. Translating it yields CRARQTYEQYF.

Remarks on this clonotype: A much larger clone differs from this one at a single base, so this may be a read error. This chain links TRBV5-1 with TRBJ2-1; 7 nucleotides align to TRBD1. Germline CDR1 SGHRS, CDR2 YFSETQ. The CDR3 has 16 residues. The V gene end was trimmed by 7 bases and the J gene end by 8 bases; junction bases not matched to a gene: 18. CDR3 region: CASGPGVRQGSDEQFF. The CDR3 DNA is TGCGCCAGCGGCCCCGGTGTGAGACAGGGTTCCGATGAGCAGTTCTTC. Combining the CDR3 with reference TRBV5-1 and TRBJ2-1 gives the whole variable domain KAGVTQTPRYLIKTRGQQVTLSCSPISGHRSVSWYQQTPGQGLQFLFEYFSETQRNKGNFPGRFSGRQFSNSRSEMNVSTLELGDSALYLCASGPGVRQGSDEQFFGPGTRLTVL.

This clonotype was recorded a few times. A much larger clone sits a single nucleotide away, making a read error possible. The chain has TRBV7-2 and TRBJ2-5; tentatively, D is TRBD2 (6 bases). Trimming took 1 base from V and 2 from J, leaving 11 bases between them. CDR1 and CDR2 from the germline V gene are SGHTA and FQGNSA. This CDR3 region has 15 residues. The CDR3 DNA reads as TGTGCCAGCAGCTTAGGGGCAGGGACTCAAGAGACCCAGTACTTC. Translation gives CASSLGAGTQETQYF. Drawing the rest from reference TRBV7-2 and TRBJ2-5, the complete variable domain is GAGVSQSPSNKVTEKGKDVELRCDPISGHTALYWYRQSLGQGLEFLIYFQGNSAPDKSGLPSDRFSAERTGGSVSTLTIQRTQQEDSAVYLCASSLGAGTQETQYFGPGTRLLVL.

The V and J genes are TRBV5-1 and TRBJ2-1; D may be TRBD1 or TRBD2 (5 bases each). CDR1 and CDR2 from the germline V gene are SGHRS and YFSETQ. V gave up 3 bases and J gave up 4 bases, with 14 bases separating them. This CDR3 spans 15 amino acids. The CDR3 spells CASSWDLSNYNEQFF. The CDR3, as DNA: TGCGCCAGCAGCTGGGACCTCTCCAATTACAATGAGCAGTTCTTC.

This clonotype was observed once. With a much larger clone just one base away, this may be a read error. The chain links TRBV7-8 to TRBJ2-4, with TRBD2 matching over 9 bases. The J call is in doubt because the DNA end fits TRBJ2-7 better. Germline V lookup: CDR1 SGHVS, CDR2 FQNEAQ. The CDR3 is 15 amino acids. CDR3 sequence (DNA): TGTGTCAGCAGCATCCCTAGCGGGGCGTCCTACGAGCAGTACTTC. Translation: CVSSIPSGASYEQYF.

This chain links TRBV25-1 with TRBJ2-7; 8 bases are shared with TRBD1. Germline CDR1 and CDR2: MGHDK and SYGVNS. J was trimmed by 1 base and V by 6 bases; bases with no gene match: 8. CDR3 length: 15 amino acids. CDR3 DNA: TGTGCCAGCAGCGGAGACCGGGACAGGTCCTACGAGCAGTACTTC. Translation gives CASSGDRDRSYEQYF.

This clonotype has ten or more counts. The rearrangement joins TRBV7-3 to TRBJ2-5; D unclear. There are 13 residues in the CDR3. CDR1 is SGHTA, CDR2 FQGTGA, per germline. The V end lost 3 bases, the J end lost 4 bases, and 9 bases lay between the germline ends. The CDR3 sequence is CASSFFGVETQYF. Written as DNA, the CDR3 is TGTGCCAGCAGCTTCTTTGGGGTAGAGACCCAGTACTTC.

This clonotype was recorded many times. The rearrangement uses TRBV9 and TRBJ2-6; 8 nucleotides agree with TRBD1. Losses at the gene ends were 3 bases for V and 2 bases for J; bases not matched to a gene: 1. Germline CDR1 and CDR2: SGDLS and YYNGEE. This CDR3 is built from 15 residues. The CDR3 coding sequence is TGTGCCAGCAGCGCGACAGGGGCTGGGGCCAACGTCCTGACTTTC. Translating it yields CASSATGAGANVLTF.

J is TRBJ2-3 and V is TRBV7-9; perhaps TRBD2 as D (6 bases). The CDR3 covers 14 residues. Germline V lookup: CDR1 SEHNR, CDR2 FQNEAQ (reference sequence). Trimming shortened V by 5 bases and J by 9 bases, and 18 bases separated the two germline ends. CDR3 DNA sequence: TGTGCCAGCAGCCATCCCGGGCCGGAGGGGACGCAGTATTTT. Amino acids: CASSHPGPEGTQYF.

This clonotype was detected many times. The chain carries TRBV7-2 and TRBJ1-2; no clear D gene. Trimming pared 0 bases from V and 3 bases from J, leaving 11 bases between. CDR3 size: 15 residues. The germline V gene has CDR1 SGHTA and CDR2 FQGNSA. The CDR3 protein is CASSLATAVDYGYTF. CDR3 nucleotides: TGTGCCAGCAGCTTAGCAACAGCAGTGGACTATGGCTACACCTTC.

This clonotype was counted a few times. The chain employs TRBV27 and TRBJ2-1; TRBD2 agrees at 9 bases. This CDR3 is 15 amino acids long. V lost 3 bases, J lost 8 bases, and 8 bases stayed unmatched. Germline assignment: CDR1 MNHEY and CDR2 SMNVEV (reference sequence). CDR3 nucleotides: TGTGCCAGCAGTTTTCGCGGGGGGGCCTTCGATGAGCAGTTCTTC. The encoded protein is CASSFRGGAFDEQFF.

This clonotype was seen ten or more times. The gene calls are TRBV12-3 or TRBV12-4 and TRBJ2-7; 8 nucleotides align to TRBD1. The CDR3 totals 16 residues. The J segment lost 4 bases and the V segment lost 5 bases, leaving 13 bases of the junction unmatched. CDR3 in DNA: TGTGCCAGCAGTGCTCCGGACAGGGCCACGTCGTACGAGCAGTACTTC. This encodes CASSAPDRATSYEQYF.